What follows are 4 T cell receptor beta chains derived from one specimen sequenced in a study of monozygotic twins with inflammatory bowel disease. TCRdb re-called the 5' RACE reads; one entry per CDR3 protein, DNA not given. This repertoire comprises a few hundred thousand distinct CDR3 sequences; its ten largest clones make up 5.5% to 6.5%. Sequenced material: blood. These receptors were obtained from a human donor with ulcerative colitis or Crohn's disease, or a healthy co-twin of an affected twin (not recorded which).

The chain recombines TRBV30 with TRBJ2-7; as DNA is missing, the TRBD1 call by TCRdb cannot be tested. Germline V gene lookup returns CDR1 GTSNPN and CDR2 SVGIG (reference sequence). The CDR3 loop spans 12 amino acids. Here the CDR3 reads CAWSPTAYEQYF. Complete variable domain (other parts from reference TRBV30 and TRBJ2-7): SQTIHQWPATLVQPVGSPLSLECTVEGTSNPNLYWYRQAAGRGLQLLFYSVGIGQISSEVPQNLSASRPQDRQFILSSKKLLLSDSGFYLCAWSPTAYEQYFGPGTRLTVT.

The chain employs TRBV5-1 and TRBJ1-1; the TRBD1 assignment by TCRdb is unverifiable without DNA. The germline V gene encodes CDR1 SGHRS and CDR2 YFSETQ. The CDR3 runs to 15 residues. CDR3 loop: CASSSQVQENTEAFF.

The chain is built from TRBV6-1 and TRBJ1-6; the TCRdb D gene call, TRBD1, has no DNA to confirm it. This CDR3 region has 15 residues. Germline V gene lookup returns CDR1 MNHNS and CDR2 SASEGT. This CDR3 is CASSEDRASVSPLHF.

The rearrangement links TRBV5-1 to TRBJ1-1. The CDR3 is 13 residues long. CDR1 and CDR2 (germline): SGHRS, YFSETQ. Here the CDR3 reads CASSAAVGTEAFF.